This T cell receptor beta chain emerged from a study of T cells after yellow fever vaccination. This CDR3 is 14 amino acids long. The germline V gene encodes CDR1 SGHRS and CDR2 YFSETQ. With 4 bases clipped from V and 4 bases from J, the junction kept 5 bases outside the gene matches. As TCR cDNA was made by 5'RACE template switching, a universal primer site and UMIs were added. Using its own MiXCR run on the 5' RACE reads, TCRdb lists one record per CDR3 protein. The table lists about 510,000 distinct CDR3 sequences, 21% of them singletons. A few counts support this clonotype. Its target is unknown. Study outcomes and limitations: Across the CD4 and CD8 compartments, a small share of clonotypes was present in both.

This sample comprised PBMCs, obtained roughly 20 days after the first yellow fever vaccination. The chain has TRBV5-1 and TRBJ2-5, with 9 bases that match TRBD2. This receptor was taken from a man between 18 and 35 years old who received the YFV17D yellow fever vaccine. The CDR3 region is CASSPSSGVETQYF. The CDR3 DNA is TGCGCCAGCAGCCCATCTAGCGGGGTAGAGACCCAGTACTTC.